This note documents a single TCR beta chain sequence. What it recognizes is unknown. Naive CD8 cells lacked CD45RO and underwent positive selection for CCR7, leaving out terminally differentiated effector memory CD45RA+ cells. This record belongs to a study of shared clonotypes between healthy human individuals. Each sorted subset replicate got 200 ng genomic DNA, approximately 27,000 genomes. Data came from immunoSEQ multiplex PCR; TCRdb stores just in-frame clones and leaves some out. This sample carries about 2.1 million clones, just under 95% of them seen once, and the ten largest clones take about 1.7%. Findings and limits, study-wide: Sampling was confined to blood; repertoires within tissues likely differ.

This CDR3 region has 16 residues. Germline trimming cut 5 bases from V and 0 bases from J; bases unmatched to any gene: 9. In germline, CDR1 is PRHDT, CDR2 FYEKMQ (reference sequence). The sequenced material came from naive CD8+ T cells from PBMCs. This TCR came from a man between 18 and 29 years old in good health. Some clones in this sample may be carry-over from other donors' samples. The chain employs TRBV13 and TRBJ1-2; 7 nucleotides line up with TRBD1. The CDR3 sequence is CASSPENRGANYGYTF. CDR3 nucleotides: TGTGCCAGCAGCCCTGAAAACAGGGGTGCTAACTATGGCTACACCTTC.